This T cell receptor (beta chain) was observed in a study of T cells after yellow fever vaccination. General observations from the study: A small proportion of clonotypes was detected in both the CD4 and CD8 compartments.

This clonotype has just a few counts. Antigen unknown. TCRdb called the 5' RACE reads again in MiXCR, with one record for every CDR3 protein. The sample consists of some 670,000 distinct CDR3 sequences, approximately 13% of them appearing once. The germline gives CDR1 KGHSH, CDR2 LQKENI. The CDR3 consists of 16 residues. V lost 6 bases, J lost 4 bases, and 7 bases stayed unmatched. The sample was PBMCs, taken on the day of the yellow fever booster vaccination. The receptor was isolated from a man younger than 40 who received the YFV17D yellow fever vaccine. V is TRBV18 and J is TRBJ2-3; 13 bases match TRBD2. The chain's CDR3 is CASSGGLAGVADTQYF. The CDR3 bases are TGTGCCAGCTCGGGCGGACTAGCGGGAGTCGCAGATACGCAGTATTTT.